This T cell receptor beta chain stems from a study of T cells in localized non-small cell lung cancer. The germline V gene has CDR1 SGHNT and CDR2 YYREEE (reference sequence). The CDR3 contains 14 residues. V was shortened by 4 bases and J by 5 bases, with 10 bases between the two germline ends. Only a few counts were recorded for this clone. What it recognizes is unknown. Sequenced by immunoSEQ multiplex PCR; TCRdb stores in-frame clones only, minus some. The sample yields some 52,000 clones, approximately 90% seen once. The study, taken as a whole, reports: Within adjacent lung there appeared a median around 57 of the top 100 tumor clones.

The V call is TRBV5-4, the J call TRBJ1-6; D not certain. This receptor was taken from a male donor aged 60 or over with stage III squamous cell lung carcinoma. The specimen comprised peripheral blood, sampled before any cancer treatment. The DNA for the CDR3 is TGTGCCAGCAGCCGGGAAGGGAATAATTCACCCCTCCACTTT. Residues: CASSREGNNSPLHF.